This T cell receptor beta chain was identified during a study of shared clonotypes between healthy human individuals. Overall study findings and caveats: A reduction in generation probabilities was seen for non-shared clonotypes relative to those shared by all four donors. Despite large depth, sorted-subset datasets appeared incompletely sequenced.

All donors qualified as healthy HIV-negative adults and had experienced no recent acute infections or vaccinations. Sequenced by immunoSEQ multiplex PCR; TCRdb stores in-frame clones only, minus some. The table lists some 980,000 clones, approximately 80% of them singletons. This clone has only one observation. Its antigen remains unknown. Trimming pared 4 bases from V and 9 bases from J, leaving 20 bases between. CDR1 is SGHRS, CDR2 YFSETQ, per germline. This CDR3 spans 16 amino acids. The source of this sequence is a young man in good health. The V gene is TRBV5-1, the J gene TRBJ1-6; possibly TRBD1 for D (5 bases). Input material: memory CD4+ T cells sorted from blood. Sample subset: CD45RA-negative fraction. CDR3 loop: CASSPTRPGQGSPLHF. For the CDR3, the DNA is TGCGCCAGCAGCCCGACCCGCCCCGGACAAGGTTCACCCCTCCACTTT.